This T cell receptor (beta chain) appears in the sequencing data of a study of blood T cell repertoires in COVID-19. Using immunoSEQ multiplex PCR, the repertoire was profiled, and TCRdb retains in-frame clones only, with some absent. The repertoire holds about 140,000 clones, roughly 80% seen once, with less than 5% in the top ten. Germline V gene sequence: CDR1 MNHEY, CDR2 SMNVEV (reference sequence). After removal of 6 bases from V and 4 bases from J, the junction contained 8 bases not matched to a gene. The CDR3 covers 14 residues. This TCR was recovered from a woman aged 80 or over with acute or convalescent COVID-19. This chain links TRBV27 with TRBJ1-1; 7 bases map to TRBD1. Sequencing was carried out using peripheral blood. The CDR3 DNA sequence: TGTGCCAGCAGAATAACGCGGACAGGCACTGAAGCTTTCTTT. As protein: CASRITRTGTEAFF.